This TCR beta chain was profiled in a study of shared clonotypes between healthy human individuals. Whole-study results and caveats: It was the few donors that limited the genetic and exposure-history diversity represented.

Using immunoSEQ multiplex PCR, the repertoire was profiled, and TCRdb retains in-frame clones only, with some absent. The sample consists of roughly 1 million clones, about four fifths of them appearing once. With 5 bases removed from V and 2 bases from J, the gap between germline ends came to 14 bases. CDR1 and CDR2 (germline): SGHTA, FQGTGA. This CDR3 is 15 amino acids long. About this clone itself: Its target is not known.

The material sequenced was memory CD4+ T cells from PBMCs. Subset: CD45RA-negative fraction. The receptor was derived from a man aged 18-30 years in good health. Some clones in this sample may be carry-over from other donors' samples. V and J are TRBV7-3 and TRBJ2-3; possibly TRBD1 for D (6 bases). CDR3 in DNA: TGTGCCAGCAGCCCCGGGACATTGTTCACAGATACGCAGTATTTT. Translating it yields CASSPGTLFTDTQYF.